Listed below are T cell receptor beta chains from one sample, sequenced in a study of cytomegalovirus exposure and HLA in healthy donors. Assay used: immunoSEQ multiplex PCR; TCRdb lists only in-frame clones, some missing. The data show 76,000 or so clones, 73% seen once. The sequencing sample was made of PBMCs. The origin of the receptors is a woman aged 40 to 50 in good health and CMV-seropositive. Each CDR3 is given with its conserved first and last residue. D genes are given only for firm matches. A row's size may be missing; if present it is once, few, many or a size class.

. | TRBJ1-2 | . | TRBV5-1 | TGCGCCAGCAGCCCTGACAGCACCTATGGCTACACCTTC | CASSPDSTYGYTF
TRBD2 | TRBJ2-5 | . | TRBV27 | TGTGCCAGCAGTTCCAGACTAGCGGGAGAGACCCAGTACTTC | CASSSRLAGETQYF
TRBD1 | TRBJ1-2 | few | TRBV9 | TGTGCCAGCAGCTCCACCGGGACAGGGTACTATGGCTACACCTTC | CASSSTGTGYYGYTF
TRBD1 | TRBJ2-2 | . | TRBV10-3 | TGTGCCATCAGTGGAACTATACAGGGGGACACCGGGGAGCTGTTTTTT | CAISGTIQGDTGELFF
TRBD2 | TRBJ2-7 | once | TRBV6-6 | TGTGCCAGCAGTTCTCTAGCGGGATCTTGGTACGAGCAGTACTTC | CASSSLAGSWYEQYF
. | TRBJ2-1 | . | TRBV19 | TGTGCCAGTAGAAACAGGGGAGGCAATGAGCAGTTCTTC | CASRNRGGNEQFF
. | TRBJ1-6 | . | TRBV11-3 | TGTGCCAGCAGCCTAAGCTCCTATAATTCACCCCTCCACTTT | CASSLSSYNSPLHF
TRBD1 | TRBJ2-1 | . | TRBV27 | TGTGCCAGCAACCGGGACAGGGGTAACTACAATGAGCAGTTCTTC | CASNRDRGNYNEQFF
TRBD1 | TRBJ2-2 | . | TRBV4-1 | TGCGCCAGCAGCCAAGCAAGCACACAGGGGGGGAACACCGGGGAGCTGTTTTTT | CASSQASTQGGNTGELFF
TRBD1 | TRBJ1-1 | . | TRBV28 | TGTGCCAGCAGTTTACCTGGGACAGGGGGCTTTGAAGCTTTCTTT | CASSLPGTGGFEAFF
. | TRBJ2-1 | . | TRBV10-2 | TGCGCCAGCAGCGGGTATAGCTCCTACAATGAGCAGTTCTTC | CASSGYSSYNEQFF
TRBD2 | TRBJ2-7 | . | TRBV6-5 | TGTGCCAGCAGTTCCCCTAGCGGACATAGCGACGAGCAGTACTTC | CASSSPSGHSDEQYF
TRBD1 | TRBJ1-1 | . | TRBV30 | TGTGCCTGGAGTTACAGGGGATCGGGTTCGCGCACTGAAGCTTTCTTT | CAWSYRGSGSRTEAFF
. | TRBJ2-5 | . | TRBV29-1 | TGCAGCGTTGACCCCGGACTGGGGAAGGAGACCCAGTACTTC | CSVDPGLGKETQYF
TRBD2 | TRBJ2-4 | . | TRBV19 | TGTGCCAGTAGTATAGGGACTAGCGTTTACAAAAACATTCAGTACTTC | CASSIGTSVYKNIQYF
TRBD1 | TRBJ1-4 | . | TRBV4-3 | TGCGCCAGCAGCCAAGAATTTCCCGGGACAGGGGCTTATACAACTAATGAAAAACTGTTTTTT | CASSQEFPGTGAYTTNEKLFF
. | TRBJ2-1 | . | TRBV7-2 | TGTGCCAGCAGCTTAAGTCCGGGGGTTTACAATGAGCAGTTCTTC | CASSLSPGVYNEQFF
TRBD2 | TRBJ2-2 | . | TRBV5-1 | TGCGCCAGCAGCTTGGACCTTAGCGGGAGGGCCGTAAAATACACCGGGGAGCTGTTTTTT | CASSLDLSGRAVKYTGELFF
TRBD1 | TRBJ2-2 | few | TRBV7-2 | TGTGCCAGCCGACTCCGAGGGGGACAGGGAGACACCGGGGAGCTGTTTTTT | CASRLRGGQGDTGELFF
. | TRBJ1-5 | . | TRBV19 | TGTGCCAGTAGATCCTCCAGGGGATCTAATCAGCCCCAGCATTTT | CASRSSRGSNQPQHF
. | TRBJ2-3 | . | TRBV7-3 | TGTGCCAGCAGCCACGATAGCCCAGATACGCAGTATTTT | CASSHDSPDTQYF
TRBD2 | TRBJ2-1 | . | TRBV28 | TGTGCCAGCAGTTTGGGCGGGAGTTCGGGTGAGCAGTTCTTC | CASSLGGSSGEQFF
TRBD1 | TRBJ1-4 | . | TRBV30 | TGTGCCTGGGGCGGGACAGGGAGGGAAGAAAAACTGTTTTTT | CAWGGTGREEKLFF
. | TRBJ1-5 | . | TRBV6-1 | TGTGCCAGCAGAAAGAGGGTTGTAGGTCAGCCCCAGCATTTT | CASRKRVVGQPQHF
TRBD1 | TRBJ1-2 | once | TRBV9 | TGTGCCAGCAGCGTAGAGGGGCACAGGGGTGGCTACACCTTC | CASSVEGHRGGYTF
TRBD1 | TRBJ1-2 | few | TRBV6-1 | TGTGCCAGCAATTACAGGGGCTATGGCTACACCTTC | CASNYRGYGYTF
TRBD2 | TRBJ2-3 | . | TRBV7-9 | TGTGCCAGCAGCTCCGTAGCGGGCTACACAGATACGCAGTATTTT | CASSSVAGYTDTQYF
. | TRBJ1-3 | . | TRBV6-5 | TGTGCCAGCATTCAGCGAGGATCTGGAAACACCATATATTTT | CASIQRGSGNTIYF
. | TRBJ1-4 | once | TRBV28 | TGTGCCAGCAGTTCCCCAGGGGCAACTAATGAAAAACTGTTTTTT | CASSSPGATNEKLFF
TRBD1 | TRBJ1-6 | . | TRBV7-3 | TGTGCCAGCAGCTGGACAGGGAACTCACCCCTCCACTTT | CASSWTGNSPLHF
. | TRBJ2-7 | . | TRBV9 | TGTGCCAGCAGCCCCCGATTAGCGGTCTACGAGCAGTACTTC | CASSPRLAVYEQYF
. | TRBJ2-3 | . | TRBV4-3 | TGCGCCAGCAGCCCGGAGGCGGTCGGGGGTGCGGGCACAGATACGCAGTATTTT | CASSPEAVGGAGTDTQYF
. | TRBJ2-1 | few | TRBV10-2 | TGCGCCAGCAGTAAGGGACAAGCCCTGGAGCAGTTCTTC | CASSKGQALEQFF
. | TRBJ1-4 | few | TRBV4-3 | TGCGCCAGCAGCCAAACCTACAGAGCAACTAATGAAAAACTGTTTTTT | CASSQTYRATNEKLFF
TRBD2 | TRBJ2-2 | . | TRBV5-1 | TGCGCCAGCATGATACTAGCGGGTCACACCGGGGAGCTGTTTTTT | CASMILAGHTGELFF
TRBD1 | TRBJ2-3 | once | TRBV18 | TGTGCCAGCTCCCCTCTCCGACAGGGCGGTGTCGATACGCAGTATTTT | CASSPLRQGGVDTQYF
TRBD1 | TRBJ1-1 | . | TRBV20-1 | TGCAGTGCCAAAGGACAGGGTAAAGCTTTCTTT | CSAKGQGKAFF
TRBD2 | TRBJ2-1 | . | TRBV7-9 | TGTGCCAGCAGCCCCATAAGCGGGAGCTCCTACAATGAGCAGTTCTTC | CASSPISGSSYNEQFF
. | TRBJ2-6 | . | TRBV5-1 | TGCGCCAGCAGCCTCCAGGGCGACCAATTCTGGGGTTCGAACGTCCTGACTTTC | CASSLQGDQFWGSNVLTF
. | TRBJ2-5 | . | TRBV5-4 | TGTGCCAGCAGCTTGGATCAGGTAGAGACCCAGTACTTC | CASSLDQVETQYF
. | TRBJ1-1 | once | TRBV6-5 | TGTGCCAGCAGTTACTCGGACATAGTGAACACTGAAGCTTTCTTT | CASSYSDIVNTEAFF
TRBD1 | TRBJ1-2 | . | TRBV6-1 | TGTGCCAGCAGTGAAGAAGGGGGCAGGGTCTATGGCTACACCTTC | CASSEEGGRVYGYTF
. | TRBJ1-3 | . | TRBV7-9 | TGTGCCAGCAGCCAGGGTAGTCTGCACTCTGGAAACACCATATATTTT | CASSQGSLHSGNTIYF
. | TRBJ1-5 | . | TRBV7-2 | TGTGCCAGCAGCTCAGAGACAGCTTATCAGCCCCAGCATTTT | CASSSETAYQPQHF
. | TRBJ1-2 | . | TRBV27 | TGTGCCAGCAGCCGTTCCCCCGGGACTAACTATGGCTACACCTTC | CASSRSPGTNYGYTF
. | TRBJ1-2 | few | TRBV27 | TGTGCCAGCAGTAAGGACAGATCCAAATATGGCTACACCTTC | CASSKDRSKYGYTF
. | TRBJ2-2 | . | TRBV7-2 | TGTGCCAGCAGCCCCCAGTTAAACACCGGGGAGCTGTTTTTT | CASSPQLNTGELFF